Below, 28 T cell receptor beta chains from the same sample are listed, as sequenced in a study of identifying expanded T cells in peripheral blood. Profiling relied on immunoSEQ multiplex PCR, and the TCRdb table lists in-frame clones only, not all of them. The sample lists 95,000 to 100,000 clones, around nine tenths occurring once. Input material: blood. These receptors originate from a person aged 18 to 69 in good health.

The rearrangement links TRBV6-5 to TRBJ1-5, with D possibly being TRBD1 (6 bases). The CDR3 consists of 14 residues. With 8 bases removed from V and 5 bases from J, the gap between germline ends came to 16 bases. Germline V lookup: CDR1 MNHEY, CDR2 SVGAGI. This chain's CDR3 is CASSADRAYQPQHF. DNA of the CDR3: TGTGCCAGCTCTGCGGACAGAGCTTATCAGCCCCAGCATTTT.

In this sample, this clone turned up once. The chain couples TRBV7-2 to TRBJ1-1; no clear D gene. The CDR3 extends over 13 amino acids. Looked up from germline, CDR1 is SGHTA and CDR2 is FQGNSA. The V gene lost 5 bases and the J gene lost 1 base, with 8 bases spanning the gap. The CDR3 sequence is CASSPSQNTEAFF. The CDR3 DNA reads as TGTGCCAGCAGCCCCAGCCAGAACACTGAAGCTTTCTTT.

J is TRBJ1-1 and V is TRBV5-1; unclear D gene. V was cut by 0 bases and J by 4 bases, with 10 bases left in between. Germline CDR1 reads SGHRS; CDR2 reads YFSETQ. CDR3 length: 14 amino acids. CDR3 DNA sequence: TGCGCCAGCAGCTTGGCCAGCGGGGTCACTGAAGCTTTCTTT. Residues: CASSLASGVTEAFF.

The V and J genes are TRBV19 and TRBJ1-1, with 8 bases matching TRBD1. The CDR3 totals 17 residues. The germline gives CDR1 LNHDA, CDR2 SQIVND (reference sequence). Trimming at V came to 3 bases and at J to 0 bases, leaving 9 bases not matched to a gene. CDR3 nucleotides: TGTGCCAGTAGTATCCGACAGGGGTATGGCATGAACACTGAAGCTTTCTTT. Translated: CASSIRQGYGMNTEAFF.

The V call is TRBV5-1, the J call TRBJ2-3; tentative D call: TRBD2 (5 bases). Per germline, CDR1 SGHRS and CDR2 YFSETQ. The CDR3 is 13 amino acids. V lost 4 bases and J 2 bases, leaving 8 bases between the germline ends. In DNA, the CDR3 is TGCGCCAGCAGCCGGGGTTTCACAGATACGCAGTATTTT. It specifies CASSRGFTDTQYF. Using reference TRBV5-1 and TRBJ2-3 for the parts outside the CDR3, the full variable domain is KAGVTQTPRYLIKTRGQQVTLSCSPISGHRSVSWYQQTPGQGLQFLFEYFSETQRNKGNFPGRFSGRQFSNSRSEMNVSTLELGDSALYLCASSRGFTDTQYFGPGTRLTVL.

This clone turned up a few times. J is TRBJ1-2 and V is TRBV10-3; D might be TRBD1 (5 bases). Germline values: CDR1 ENHRY, CDR2 SYGVKD. The CDR3 is 13 residues long. Trimming pared 2 bases from V and 6 bases from J, leaving 10 bases between. The CDR3 here is CAISENQGDGYTF. The CDR3 DNA is TGTGCCATCAGTGAGAACCAGGGCGATGGCTACACCTTC.

The V and J genes are TRBV28 and TRBJ1-1; 7 bases map to TRBD1. The CDR3 totals 14 residues. The junction had 4 bases not matched to a gene; V was cut back by 6 bases and J by 0 bases. CDR1 is MDHEN, CDR2 SYDVKM, per germline. CDR3: CASSRDSLNTEAFF. DNA for the CDR3: TGTGCCAGCAGCCGGGACAGCCTGAACACTGAAGCTTTCTTT.

The V call is TRBV19, the J call TRBJ2-1; tentatively, D is TRBD1 (5 bases). The germline CDR1 and CDR2 sequences are LNHDA and SQIVND (reference sequence). The CDR3 totals 15 residues. V lost 8 bases to trimming and J lost 1 base, with 15 bases between them. DNA for the CDR3: TGTGCCAGTGGCCGTCGGACACTTTCCTACAATGAGCAGTTCTTC. Protein product: CASGRRTLSYNEQFF.

This chain links TRBV4-1 with TRBJ1-2, with D possibly matching TRBD1 (6 bases). Trimming left V 0 bases short and J 4 bases short, with 21 bases between. The germline CDR1 and CDR2 sequences are MGHRA and YSYEKL. This CDR3 is 18 amino acids long. The CDR3, as DNA: TGCGCCAGCAGCCAAGATCGGGGGGGGGCGTCCCCAAGCTATGGCTACACCTTC. This translates into CASSQDRGGASPSYGYTF.

The V gene is TRBV10-1, the J gene TRBJ1-5; 7 positions agree with TRBD1. After removal of 11 bases from V and 2 bases from J, the junction contained 6 bases not matched to a gene. The CDR3 sequence is 13 residues long. From germline, CDR1 is WNHNN and CDR2 SYGVQD (reference sequence). The CDR3 DNA reads as TGCGCCGGCAACAGGGGTGGCAATCAGCCCCAGCATTTT. Its protein is CAGNRGGNQPQHF.

J is TRBJ2-1 and V is TRBV7-9; the match to TRBD2 covers 8 bases. V was pared by 5 bases and J by 2 bases, with 5 bases of the junction left unmatched. CDR1 is SEHNR and CDR2 is FQNEAQ in the germline V gene (reference sequence). This CDR3 spans 15 amino acids. The CDR3 region is CASSPGLGPYNEQFF. The CDR3 nucleotides read TGTGCCAGCAGCCCGGGACTAGGGCCCTACAATGAGCAGTTCTTC.

The V and J genes are TRBV12-5 and TRBJ1-5; D is uncertain. CDR3 length: 13 amino acids. The V and J ends lost 2 bases and 3 bases respectively, with 5 bases between them. Germline CDR1 reads LGHNT; CDR2 reads FRNRAP. CDR3: CASGLLTNQPQHF. The DNA of the CDR3 is TGTGCTAGTGGTTTGCTGACCAATCAGCCCCAGCATTTT. Based on the CDR3 plus reference TRBV12-5 and TRBJ1-5, the full variable domain is DARVTQTPRHKVTEMGQEVTMRCQPILGHNTVFWYRQTMMQGLELLAYFRNRAPLDDSGMPKDRFSAEMPDATLATLKIQPSEPRDSAVYFCASGLLTNQPQHFGDGTRLSIL.

The V and J genes are TRBV6-5 and TRBJ1-1; D unresolved. The germline CDR1 and CDR2 sequences are MNHEY and SVGAGI. CDR3 length: 13 residues. Trimming took off 7 bases at V and 2 bases at J, with 11 bases between the two ends. The CDR3 bases are TGTGCCAGCACCTCGACTAAAAACACTGAAGCTTTCTTT. This codes for CASTSTKNTEAFF.

V and J are TRBV5-6 and TRBJ2-7, with 7 bases lining up with TRBD1. From germline, CDR1 is SGHDT and CDR2 YYEEEE. This CDR3 contains 15 residues. V lost 2 bases and J lost 2; bases outside the gene matches: 7. This chain's CDR3 is CASSFSTGATYEQYF. The CDR3 DNA reads TGTGCCAGCAGCTTCTCTACAGGGGCCACCTACGAGCAGTACTTC.

The rearrangement joins TRBV4-3 to TRBJ1-4, with D unresolved. The V and J ends lost 5 bases and 2 bases respectively, with 12 bases between them. The V gene's germline CDR1 is LGHNA and CDR2 YSLEER. CDR3 length equals 15 residues. The DNA of the CDR3 is TGCGCCAGCAGCAGGCTGTTTGGGACTAATGAAAAACTGTTTTTT. This translates into CASSRLFGTNEKLFF.

The chain carries TRBV7-8 and TRBJ2-3, with 7 bases aligning to TRBD2. Germline assignment: CDR1 SGHVS and CDR2 FQNEAQ. The ends lost 3 bases at V and 4 bases at J; junction bases unmatched: 4. The CDR3 is made up of 14 amino acids. DNA for the CDR3: TGTGCCAGCAGCTTCCGGGACTATCCAGATACGCAGTATTTT. Its protein product is CASSFRDYPDTQYF.

The gene calls are TRBV10-2 and TRBJ2-7; D possibly uses TRBD1 or TRBD2 (6 bases each). V gave up 10 bases and J gave up 0 bases, with 19 bases separating them. The CDR3 is made up of 15 amino acids. CDR1 WSHSY and CDR2 SAAADI come from the germline V gene. The CDR3 here is CATNRGHGSSYEQYF. The CDR3 DNA reads as TGCGCCACCAACCGGGGACACGGGAGCTCCTACGAGCAGTACTTC.

V gene TRBV19 combines with J gene TRBJ2-4; weak D call: TRBD1 (6 bases). V dropped 9 bases and J dropped 1 base, with 10 bases sitting between them. The CDR3 length is 13 residues. Germline V gene lookup returns CDR1 LNHDA and CDR2 SQIVND (reference sequence). This CDR3 reads CASSRGAKNIQYF. The CDR3 DNA sequence: TGTGCCAGCTCCAGGGGCGCCAAAAACATTCAGTACTTC.

The rearrangement uses TRBV7-9 and TRBJ1-3, with D perhaps TRBD1 (5 bases). The CDR3 runs to 16 residues. The V gene's germline CDR1 is SEHNR and CDR2 FQNEAQ (reference sequence). With 5 bases removed from V and 1 base from J, the gap between germline ends came to 15 bases. CDR3 region: CASSSYLPGSGNTIYF. CDR3 coding DNA: TGTGCCAGCAGCAGCTACCTACCAGGGTCTGGAAACACCATATATTTT.

The chain links TRBV19 to TRBJ1-3; no definite D call. CDR1 LNHDA and CDR2 SQIVND come from the germline V gene (reference sequence). This CDR3 has 17 amino acids. Deletions cut 3 bases from V and 0 bases from J, with 15 bases between. CDR3 loop: CASSIRNSVPSGNTIYF. CDR3 in DNA: TGTGCCAGTAGTATTAGGAACAGCGTCCCCTCTGGAAACACCATATATTTT.

The chain has TRBV6-1 and TRBJ2-7; 8 nucleotides agree with TRBD2. In germline, CDR1 is MNHNS, CDR2 SASEGT. The CDR3 is 13 residues long. Losses at the gene ends were 6 bases for V and 7 bases for J; bases not matched to a gene: 8. The CDR3 DNA sequence: TGTGCCAGCAGGAGAGCGGGGGCGGGGGAGCAGTACTTC. Residues: CASRRAGAGEQYF.

The genes are TRBV6-5 and TRBJ1-1; 9 bases align to TRBD1. Trimming removed 0 bases from V and 10 bases from J; junction bases left unmatched: 3. Germline loops: CDR1 MNHEY, CDR2 SVGAGI. The length of the CDR3 is 13 residues. The CDR3 DNA follows: TGTGCCAGCAGTTACTCGACAGGGGGGAGAGCTTTCTTT. This encodes CASSYSTGGRAFF.

This clone showed up just once. In DNA, the CDR3 is TGTGCCAGCAGCCCTTTGGGGGGGCGCGGGAATACGCAGTATTTT. It codes for CASSPLGGRGNTQYF. The J gene is TRBJ2-3, the V gene TRBV11-1, with D possibly being TRBD2 (7 bases). The CDR3 runs to 15 residues. Trimming removed 5 bases from V and 7 bases from J, with 19 bases in between. Per germline, CDR1 SGHAT and CDR2 FQDESV (reference sequence).

This clone was seen once. This chain's CDR3 is CAWRGTGTHEQYF. In DNA form, the CDR3 reads TGTGCCTGGAGGGGGACCGGGACACACGAGCAGTACTTC. V gene TRBV30 combines with J gene TRBJ2-7, with D maybe TRBD1 (6 bases). The V gene's germline CDR1 is GTSNPN and CDR2 SVGIG (reference sequence). Deletions cut 3 bases from V and 5 bases from J, with 14 bases between. This CDR3 has 13 amino acids. The full variable domain, its missing parts supplied by reference TRBV30 and TRBJ2-7, is SQTIHQWPATLVQPVGSPLSLECTVEGTSNPNLYWYRQAAGRGLQLLFYSVGIGQISSEVPQNLSASRPQDRQFILSSKKLLLSDSGFYLCAWRGTGTHEQYFGPGTRLTVT.

CDR3 region: CASSFRTGVFPGSYNEQFF. The CDR3 DNA follows: TGTGCCAGCAGCTTTAGGACAGGGGTTTTCCCGGGCTCCTACAATGAGCAGTTCTTC. This chain joins TRBV7-9 and TRBJ2-1; 9 positions match TRBD1. Losses at the gene ends were 3 bases for V and 0 bases for J; bases not matched to a gene: 12. This CDR3 spans 19 amino acids. Germline loops: CDR1 SEHNR, CDR2 FQNEAQ (reference sequence).

The chain is built from TRBV6-1 and TRBJ2-5; 14 bases map to TRBD2. Germline V CDR1 and CDR2: MNHNS, SASEGT. Trimming at V came to 4 bases and at J to 5 bases, leaving 9 bases not matched to a gene. CDR3 size: 17 residues. Here the CDR3 DNA reads TGTGCCAGCAGTGTCGGGACTAGCGGGGGCCGGGGGGAGACCCAGTACTTC. Its protein is CASSVGTSGGRGETQYF.

V usage is TRBV6-5 and J usage is TRBJ2-7; D is perhaps TRBD1 (6 bases). Germline V gene data show CDR1 as MNHEY and CDR2 as SVGAGI. CDR3 length equals 13 residues. V dropped 2 bases and J dropped 2 bases, with 7 bases sitting between them. CDR3 sequence: CASSYRDTYEQYF. For the CDR3, the DNA is TGTGCCAGCAGTTACCGGGACACCTACGAGCAGTACTTC.

This rearrangement joins TRBV21-1 to TRBJ2-3; the D segment call TRBD1 is taken from the table without a DNA check. TRBV21-1 is a pseudogene locus. This CDR3 has 15 residues. As DNA, the CDR3 is TGTGCCAGCAGCAAAGACAGGGGAGAAAGAGATACGCAGTATTTT. Translated, it gives CASSKDRGERDTQYF.